The sequence of this TCR beta chain was determined in a study of blood T cell repertoires in COVID-19. At the level of the study: The United States, Italy and Spain supplied acute and convalescent COVID-19 samples. Sources were T cells, B-cell-depleted T cells, or PBMCs; the material itself was cDNA or gDNA.

Using immunoSEQ multiplex PCR, the repertoire was profiled, and TCRdb retains in-frame clones only, with some absent. This sample has around 160,000 clones, with 75% to 85% found just once. Trimming cost V 4 bases and J 2 bases; bases outside gene matches: 4. The CDR3 runs to 16 residues. Germline values: CDR1 SGHRS, CDR2 YFSETQ. The gene calls are TRBV5-1 and TRBJ2-2, with 11 bases that match TRBD1. Sequencing used peripheral blood. This sequence was found in a human donor in a cohort sampled during active COVID-19. The CDR3 sequence is CASSPRTGGNTGELFF. CDR3 sequence (DNA): TGCGCCAGCAGCCCGAGGACAGGGGGCAACACCGGGGAGCTGTTTTTT.